The sequence of this T cell receptor beta chain was determined in a study of T cells in localized non-small cell lung cancer. In this sample, this clone turned up once. Its matching antigen is unknown. Trimming at V came to 4 bases and at J to 5 bases, leaving 12 bases not matched to a gene. The CDR3 loop spans 15 amino acids. Germline loops: CDR1 SGDLS, CDR2 YYNGEE. TCRdb's copy holds only in-frame clones and misses some; the assay was immunoSEQ multiplex PCR. The table records 70,000 to 90,000 clones, around 81% of them present only once. Overall study results and limits: Increased T cell density in blood showed an association with longer overall survival. Within adjacent lung there appeared a median around 57 of the top 100 tumor clones. Among the tissues sampled, uninvolved adjacent lung had the highest T cell clonality, above tumor.

The genes are TRBV9 and TRBJ2-7; 7 bases are shared with TRBD1. The TCR originated in a female donor older than 55 with stage I lung adenocarcinoma. The starting material was peripheral blood, obtained before any cancer treatment. The CDR3 nucleotides are TGTGCCAGCAGCCCCCGAGGGGGCAGTGGCCACGAGCAGTACTTC. The encoded protein is CASSPRGGSGHEQYF.